This T cell receptor (beta chain) emerged from a study of T cells in women clearing cervical HPV infection. Overall study findings and caveats: Cases and controls were distinguished at AUC around 0.8 by richness and V genes.

CDR1 and CDR2 (germline): SGHVS, FNYEAQ. This CDR3 comprises 14 residues. V lost 5 bases and J lost 8, with 15 bases in between. About this clone itself: Its antigen is not known. The read terminates 3 residues before the CDR3 end, so the remaining end is supplied by the germline J gene.

The table came from immunoSEQ multiplex PCR; TCRdb's copy has only in-frame clones and leaves some out. Seen in this sample are tens of thousands of clones; the ten most common clones hold around 3.5%. The receptor was derived from a woman aged 18 to 75 with a cervical HPV16 infection that either progressed to CIN3+ or cleared (not recorded which). The J gene is TRBJ1-4, the V gene TRBV7-6, with a tentative D call TRBD1 (6 bases). Material: blood buffy coat. CDR3: CASSQTAQGEKLFF. Partial CDR3 DNA: TGTGCCAGCAGCCAGACAGCTCAGGGGGAAAAA.